A selection of T cell receptor beta chains follows, all from one sample in a study of cytomegalovirus exposure and HLA in healthy donors. Produced via immunoSEQ multiplex PCR; TCRdb's table is partial and in-frame only. The sample lists about 140,000 clones, roughly three fifths seen once, with about 1.8% in the top ten. Sequenced sample: PBMCs. The receptors shown here come from a male donor in good health and CMV-seronegative. Each CDR3 is given without its conserved first and last residue. Each record gives: J gene, V gene, CDR3 protein.

>TRBJ1-5|TRBV5-8
ASRKQGPTAQH
>TRBJ1-2|TRBV29-1
SVDRGYGYT
>TRBJ1-5|TRBV2
ASSAGQGRNQPQH
>TRBJ1-2|TRBV29-1
SVSQGMDYGYT
>TRBJ1-1|TRBV20-1
SARGASEAF
>TRBJ1-1|TRBV15
ATSGRTRRNTEAF
>TRBJ2-7|TRBV9
ASSGSGQGGEQY
>TRBJ1-1|TRBV5-6
ASSPIGGETEAF
>TRBJ2-7|TRBV19
ASSPGLTYEQY
>TRBJ1-2|TRBV27
ASSPTGAT
>TRBJ2-3|TRBV11-1
ASGHKRGLDTQY
>TRBJ2-3|TRBV28
ASSLYGLAGEVPSTDTQY
>TRBJ2-1|TRBV9
ASSVTSGGHTYNEQF
>TRBJ1-6|TRBV21-1
ASSKKDRAPANSPLH
>TRBJ1-2|TRBV28
ASHPGQGGYGYT
>TRBJ2-5|TRBV30
AWTYRGETQY
>TRBJ2-5|TRBV7-3
ASSLTSGGAGETQY
>TRBJ1-1|TRBV11-2
ASSLVRGARTEAF